Below, 27 T cell receptor beta chains from the same sample are listed, as sequenced in a study of T-cell reconstitution after alpha-beta-depleted transplantation in children. The authors prepared the TCRbeta library with unique molecular identifiers. MiXCR was run by TCRdb on the PCR reads, yielding one entry per CDR3 protein. This table holds about 170,000 distinct CDR3 sequences, more than 9.5% found once. Specimen: PBMCs, collected before TCRalphabeta/CD19-depleted stem cell transplant. The source of these receptors is a boy aged 2-9 years with acute myeloid leukemia, due to receive a stem cell transplant.

This clonotype was counted many times. This chain joins TRBV3-1 and TRBJ1-1, with unresolved D. This CDR3 comprises 11 residues. V gave up 0 bases and J gave up 7 bases, with 3 bases separating them. Germline V gene lookup returns CDR1 LGHDT and CDR2 YNNKEL (reference sequence). The CDR3 protein is CASSQEDEAFF. The CDR3 nucleotides are TGTGCCAGCAGCCAAGAGGATGAAGCTTTCTTT.

This clonotype has at least ten counts. The chain combines TRBV12-5 with TRBJ1-4; D is perhaps TRBD1 (5 bases). This CDR3 region has 14 residues. Germline V gives CDR1 LGHNT, CDR2 FRNRAP. The V gene lost 3 bases and the J gene lost 7 bases, with 12 bases spanning the gap. The CDR3 DNA sequence: TGTGCTAGTGGTTTAGGGACCACGGGTGAAAAACTGTTTTTT. It translates to CASGLGTTGEKLFF.

This clonotype came up many times. The rearrangement links TRBV5-1 to TRBJ2-2; D gene uncertain. This CDR3 is 15 amino acids long. CDR1 SGHRS and CDR2 YFSETQ come from the germline V gene. Trimming cost V 4 bases and J 3 bases, with 13 bases left between them. The CDR3, as DNA: TGCGCCAGCAGCCCGGTCGGGTGGGACACCGGGGAGCTGTTTTTT. It is translated as CASSPVGWDTGELFF.

This clonotype came up many times. V and J are TRBV10-3 and TRBJ1-3; 7 nucleotides line up with TRBD1. J lost 8 bases, V lost 11 bases, and 9 bases had no gene match. The CDR3 is 12 amino acids. Germline lookup yields CDR1 ENHRY and CDR2 SYGVKD. CDR3 sequence (DNA): TGTGCCGGCCGACAGGGAGGGGACACCATATATTTT. Translation gives CAGRQGGDTIYF.

In regard to this clonotype: A single base separates this from a much larger clone, so it may be a read error. This chain uses TRBV27 with TRBJ1-1; D is possibly TRBD1 (5 bases). Germline CDR1 MNHEY, CDR2 SMNVEV (reference sequence). This CDR3 is 15 amino acids long. V lost 7 bases and J lost 8, with 23 bases in between. The CDR3 DNA is TGTGCCAGCACCGATCTATTAGACAGTCTGGACGAAGCTTTCTTT. Residues: CASTDLLDSLDEAFF.

This clonotype was counted at least ten times. The chain uses TRBV5-1 and TRBJ2-3, with D possibly TRBD2 on 5 matching bases. The CDR3 runs to 15 residues. Trimming took 2 bases from V and 1 from J, leaving 11 bases between them. Germline CDR1 and CDR2: SGHRS and YFSETQ. The chain's CDR3 is CASSFTAAGTDTQYF. The CDR3 bases are TGCGCCAGCAGCTTCACAGCGGCAGGCACAGATACGCAGTATTTT.

Turning to this clonotype: Being one base from a much bigger clone, this may be a read error. This chain connects TRBV2 to TRBJ1-5, with 7 nucleotides matching TRBD1. Per germline, CDR1 SNHLY and CDR2 FYNNEI. The CDR3 runs to 15 residues. Unmatched junction bases numbered 4, after V lost 1 base and J lost 4 bases. CDR3 DNA sequence: TGTGCCAGCAGTGAAGATCTGACAGGGAATCAGCCCCAGCATTTT. The encoded protein is CASSEDLTGNQPQHF.

This clonotype was seen repeatedly, ten times or more. The chain employs TRBV2 and TRBJ2-4, with D unclear. Per germline, CDR1 SNHLY and CDR2 FYNNEI. The CDR3 runs to 15 residues. V was cut by 6 bases and J by 5 bases, with 17 bases left in between. The DNA of the CDR3 is TGTGCCAGCAGCCCGCGATGGTCCACCGAAAACATTCAGTACTTC. This sequence encodes CASSPRWSTENIQYF. Filled out from reference TRBV2 and TRBJ2-4, the complete variable domain reads EPEVTQTPSHQVTQMGQEVILRCVPISNHLYFYWYRQILGQKVEFLVSFYNNEISEKSEIFDDQFSVERPDGSNFTLKIRSTKLEDSAMYFCASSPRWSTENIQYFGAGTRLSVL.

V and J are TRBV12-3 or TRBV12-4 and TRBJ1-5, with no clear D. The V gene lost 3 bases and the J gene lost 5 bases, with 5 bases spanning the gap. This CDR3 spans 12 amino acids. CDR3 sequence (DNA): TGTGCCAGCAGTTTCGAATATCAGCCCCAGCATTTT. It codes for CASSFEYQPQHF.

The chain has TRBV25-1 and TRBJ2-3; the D gene is possibly TRBD1 (6 bases). Trimming left V 4 bases short and J 6 bases short, with 17 bases between. CDR1 and CDR2 from the germline V gene are MGHDK and SYGVNS. CDR3 length equals 15 residues. This CDR3 is CASSARVGAVDTQYF. The CDR3 DNA reads as TGTGCCAGCAGTGCTCGTGTGGGGGCAGTGGATACGCAGTATTTT. Drawing the rest from reference TRBV25-1 and TRBJ2-3, the complete variable domain is EADIYQTPRYLVIGTGKKITLECSQTMGHDKMYWYQQDPGMELHLIHYSYGVNSTEKGDLSSESTVSRIRTEHFPLTLESARPSHTSQYLCASSARVGAVDTQYFGPGTRLTVL.

In its sample, this clonotype was seen many times. The chain employs TRBV5-1 and TRBJ2-1, with 9 bases identical to TRBD1. The junction had 6 bases not matched to a gene; V was cut back by 7 bases and J by 10 bases. The CDR3 has 12 residues. Germline CDR1 SGHRS, CDR2 YFSETQ. This chain's CDR3 is CASAETGGEQFF. In nucleotides, the CDR3 is TGCGCCAGCGCCGAGACAGGGGGGGAGCAGTTCTTC.

This clonotype was observed at least ten times. The chain uses TRBV7-3 and TRBJ1-1; the D gene is possibly TRBD1 (6 bases). The CDR3 is 15 amino acids. Trimming cost V 5 bases and J 0 bases, with 13 bases left between them. Germline lookup yields CDR1 SGHTA and CDR2 FQGTGA. The CDR3 region is CASSPDSRLNTEAFF. The DNA for the CDR3 is TGTGCCAGCAGCCCGGACAGCCGACTGAACACTGAAGCTTTCTTT.

Note on this clonotype: The CDR3 does not close with the conserved phenylalanine or tryptophan, likely indicating a read error. J is TRBJ1-2 and V is TRBV2; D remains unclear. Germline V gene data show CDR1 as SNHLY and CDR2 as FYNNEI. This CDR3 comprises 12 residues. The DNA for the CDR3 is TGTGCCAGCAGTGGAGATTACTATGACTACACCTCC. Its translation is CASSGDYYDYTS.

This clonotype was counted many times. The chain couples TRBV7-9 to TRBJ2-1, with no clear D. This CDR3 spans 11 amino acids. Germline V gene data show CDR1 as SEHNR and CDR2 as FQNEAQ (reference sequence). V lost 3 bases and J 9 bases, leaving 6 bases between the germline ends. CDR3 sequence reads: CASSFYVEQFF. The DNA of the CDR3 is TGTGCCAGCAGCTTTTACGTTGAGCAGTTCTTC.

This clonotype has at least ten counts. The chain combines TRBV27 with TRBJ1-2; no reliable D call. V was shortened by 2 bases and J by 3 bases, with 13 bases between the two germline ends. The CDR3 contains 15 residues. Germline CDR1 MNHEY, CDR2 SMNVEV (reference sequence). DNA for the CDR3: TGTGCCAGCAGTTTAGGTATAGGGCACGACTATGGCTACACCTTC. Amino acid sequence: CASSLGIGHDYGYTF.

This clonotype was picked up one time. One base away lies a much larger clone, so this may be a sequencing read error. The chain couples TRBV28 to TRBJ2-1; 8 bases line up with TRBD2. The ends lost 8 bases at V and 6 bases at J; junction bases unmatched: 18. The CDR3 contains 17 residues. Germline CDR1 is MDHEN and CDR2 is SYDVKM. DNA of the CDR3: TGTGCCAGCTACTACCGCTCGGGAGGGCGATGGGTCAATGAGCAGTTCTTC. Translation: CASYYRSGGRWVNEQFF. The full variable domain, in which reference TRBV28 and TRBJ2-1 provide the parts outside the CDR3, is DVKVTQSSRYLVKRTGEKVFLECVQDMDHENMFWYRQDPGLGLRLIYFSYDVKMKEKGDIPEGYSVSREKKERFSLILESASTNQTSMYLCASYYRSGGRWVNEQFFGPGTRLTVL.

This clonotype was seen ten or more times. The genes are TRBV5-1 and TRBJ1-1, with 7 bases that match TRBD1. CDR3 size: 14 residues. The germline V gene has CDR1 SGHRS and CDR2 YFSETQ. The trim removed 3 bases at V and 6 bases at J, leaving 8 bases unmatched. CDR3 coding DNA: TGCGCCAGCAGCTCACAGGGGTCGGGAGCTGAAGCTTTCTTT. Protein sequence: CASSSQGSGAEAFF.

This clonotype was seen many times. The chain has TRBV5-1 and TRBJ2-7; 7 bases are a match to TRBD2. Per the germline V gene, CDR1 is SGHRS and CDR2 is YFSETQ. V was pared by 0 bases and J by 0 bases, with 6 bases of the junction left unmatched. This CDR3 is built from 16 residues. CDR3 coding DNA: TGCGCCAGCAGCTTGGCCGGCCTAGCGGCCTCCTACGAGCAGTACTTC. Amino acids: CASSLAGLAASYEQYF.

Many counts were recorded for this clonotype. This chain connects TRBV29-1 to TRBJ1-1; tentative D call: TRBD1 (5 bases). With 4 bases removed from V and 6 bases from J, the gap between germline ends came to 12 bases. Per the germline V gene, CDR1 is SQVTM and CDR2 is ANQGSEA. The CDR3 loop spans 12 amino acids. CDR3 sequence: CSVGGRAPEAFF. Written as DNA, the CDR3 is TGCAGCGTTGGGGGCCGGGCTCCTGAAGCTTTCTTT.

This clonotype was observed at least ten times. This chain links TRBV25-1 with TRBJ2-6, with TRBD1 matching 7 bases. V was clipped by 5 bases and J by 2 bases; unmatched bases: 9. Germline V lookup: CDR1 MGHDK, CDR2 SYGVNS. The CDR3 extends over 17 amino acids. CDR3 region: CASSNATGKAGANVLTF. The DNA of the CDR3 is TGTGCCAGCAGTAACGCGACAGGGAAGGCTGGGGCCAACGTCCTGACTTTC.

Notes on this clonotype: Being one base from a much bigger clone, this may be a read error. The chain joins TRBV6-1 to TRBJ2-1; TRBD1 might be the D (6 bases). V lost 6 bases to trimming and J lost 10 bases, with 37 bases between them. From germline, CDR1 is MNHNS and CDR2 SASEGT. The CDR3 has 20 residues. The CDR3, as DNA: TGTGCCAGCAGCGAAACCTCCCATCGGGTCGGGACAACATCATCGCGGGAGCAGTTCTTC. It codes for CASSETSHRVGTTSSREQFF.

This chain connects TRBV12-5 to TRBJ1-4; TRBD1 is a possible D gene (5 bases). Germline-derived CDR1 and CDR2 are LGHNT and FRNRAP. The length of the CDR3 is 12 residues. Deletions cut 7 bases from V and 8 bases from J, with 11 bases between. The CDR3 DNA is TGTGCTAGTGCCTGGGGGGGAGAAAAACTGTTTTTT. It codes for CASAWGGEKLFF.

The table lists this clonotype with many counts. The chain uses TRBV4-2 and TRBJ1-2, with 7 bases aligning to TRBD1. Germline CDR1 and CDR2: LGHNA and YNFKEQ. The junction had 9 bases not matched to a gene; V was cut back by 1 base and J by 7 bases. The CDR3 totals 15 residues. The CDR3 DNA reads TGTGCCAGCAGCCAAGTGGAGGGGGCAGGAGGTGGCTACACCTTC. It specifies CASSQVEGAGGGYTF.

This clonotype showed up many times. DNA for the CDR3: TGCAGTGCAAGGACTAGCGCGTCCTACGAGCAGTACGTC. Encoded protein: CSARTSASYEQYV. The genes are TRBV20-1 and TRBJ2-7, with 9 bases identical to TRBD2. The V gene end was trimmed by 6 bases and the J gene end by 1 base; junction bases not matched to a gene: 4. Germline V lookup: CDR1 DFQATT, CDR2 SNEGSKA (reference sequence). The CDR3 covers 13 residues.

This clonotype has a count of ten or more. This rearrangement joins TRBV11-2 to TRBJ1-4; 8 bases map to TRBD1. The CDR3 extends over 17 amino acids. Per germline, CDR1 SGHAT and CDR2 FQNNGV. The V and J ends lost 2 bases and 5 bases, in that order; junction bases with no gene match: 10. CDR3 in amino acids: CASSLWDSNRGNEKLFF. The CDR3 DNA reads TGTGCCAGCAGCTTATGGGACTCGAACAGGGGGAATGAAAAACTGTTTTTT.

This clonotype occurred many times. The chain combines TRBV27 with TRBJ1-5; 8 bases align to TRBD1. The length of the CDR3 is 16 residues. Germline lookup yields CDR1 MNHEY and CDR2 SMNVEV (reference sequence). After removal of 1 base from V and 7 bases from J, the junction contained 9 bases not matched to a gene. DNA of the CDR3: TGTGCCAGCAGTTTATTTGGGGCAGGGGGCCTGCAGCCCCAGCATTTT. It is translated as CASSLFGAGGLQPQHF.

Many counts were recorded for this clonotype. The chain recombines TRBV7-9 with TRBJ2-3; D is perhaps TRBD1 (5 bases). The CDR3 has 13 residues. Trimming pared 3 bases from V and 8 bases from J, leaving 12 bases between. From germline, CDR1 is SEHNR and CDR2 FQNEAQ (reference sequence). DNA for the CDR3: TGTGCCAGCAGCTTTCAGGGTGTGGGTACGCAGTATTTT. Protein: CASSFQGVGTQYF.